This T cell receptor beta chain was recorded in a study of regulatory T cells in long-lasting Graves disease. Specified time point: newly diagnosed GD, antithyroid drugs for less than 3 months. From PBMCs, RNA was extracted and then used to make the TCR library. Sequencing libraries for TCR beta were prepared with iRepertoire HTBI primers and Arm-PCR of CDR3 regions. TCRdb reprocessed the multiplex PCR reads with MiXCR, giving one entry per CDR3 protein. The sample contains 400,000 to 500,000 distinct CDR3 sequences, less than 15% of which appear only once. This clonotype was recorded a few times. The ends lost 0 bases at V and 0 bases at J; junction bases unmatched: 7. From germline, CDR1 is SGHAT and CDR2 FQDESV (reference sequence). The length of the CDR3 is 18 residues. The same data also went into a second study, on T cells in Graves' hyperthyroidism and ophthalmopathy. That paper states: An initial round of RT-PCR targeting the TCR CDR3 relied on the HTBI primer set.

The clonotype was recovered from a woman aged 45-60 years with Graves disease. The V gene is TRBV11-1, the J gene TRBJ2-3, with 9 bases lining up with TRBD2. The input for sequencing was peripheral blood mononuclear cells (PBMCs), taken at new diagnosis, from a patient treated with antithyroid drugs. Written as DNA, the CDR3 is TGTGCCAGCAGCTTAGCCGATACTAGCGGGTCTAGCACAGATACGCAGTATTTT. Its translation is CASSLADTSGSSTDTQYF.